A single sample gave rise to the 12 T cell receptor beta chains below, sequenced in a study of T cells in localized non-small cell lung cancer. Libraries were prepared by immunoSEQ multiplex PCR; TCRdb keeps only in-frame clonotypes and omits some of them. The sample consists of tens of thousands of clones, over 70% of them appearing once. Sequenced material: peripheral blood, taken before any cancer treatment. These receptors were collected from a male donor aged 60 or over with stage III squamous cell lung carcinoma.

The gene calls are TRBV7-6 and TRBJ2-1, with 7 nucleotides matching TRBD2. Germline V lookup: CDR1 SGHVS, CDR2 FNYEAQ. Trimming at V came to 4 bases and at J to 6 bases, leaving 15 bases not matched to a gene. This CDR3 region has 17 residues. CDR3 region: CASSSPKTSDPRNEQFF. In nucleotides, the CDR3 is TGTGCCAGCAGCTCCCCCAAAACTAGCGATCCCCGCAATGAGCAGTTCTTC.

CDR3 residues: CASSLAAEETQYF. The CDR3 DNA reads TGTGCCAGCAGCTTAGCAGCAGAAGAGACCCAGTACTTC. The chain joins TRBV11-3 to TRBJ2-5, with unresolved D. The CDR3 is 13 residues long. Trimming took 1 base from V and 3 from J, leaving 6 bases between them. CDR1 is SGHNT and CDR2 is YENEEA in the germline V gene.

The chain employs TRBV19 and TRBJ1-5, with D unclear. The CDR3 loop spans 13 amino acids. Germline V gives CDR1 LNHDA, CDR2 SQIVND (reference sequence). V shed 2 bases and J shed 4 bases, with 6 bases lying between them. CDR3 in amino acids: CASSITWNQPQHF. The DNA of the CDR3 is TGTGCCAGTAGTATAACCTGGAATCAGCCCCAGCATTTT.

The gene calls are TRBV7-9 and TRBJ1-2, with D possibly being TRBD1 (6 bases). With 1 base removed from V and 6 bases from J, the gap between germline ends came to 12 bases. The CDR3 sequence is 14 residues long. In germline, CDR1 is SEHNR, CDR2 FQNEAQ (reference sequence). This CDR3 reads CASSLVGTTNGYTF. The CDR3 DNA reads TGTGCCAGCAGCTTAGTAGGGACAACAAATGGCTACACCTTC.

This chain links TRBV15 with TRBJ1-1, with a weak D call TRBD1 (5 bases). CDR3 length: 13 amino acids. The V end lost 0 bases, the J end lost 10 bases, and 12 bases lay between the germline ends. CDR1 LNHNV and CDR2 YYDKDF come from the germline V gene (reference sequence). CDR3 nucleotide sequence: TGTGCCACCAGCAGAGATGGGGGAGGTCCAGCTTTCTTT. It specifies CATSRDGGGPAFF.

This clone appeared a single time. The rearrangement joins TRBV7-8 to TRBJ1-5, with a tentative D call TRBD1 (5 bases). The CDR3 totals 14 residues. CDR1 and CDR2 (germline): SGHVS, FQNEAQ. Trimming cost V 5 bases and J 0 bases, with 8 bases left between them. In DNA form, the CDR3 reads TGTGCCAGCAGCGGGGGGGTTAGCAATCAGCCCCAGCATTTT. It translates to CASSGGVSNQPQHF.

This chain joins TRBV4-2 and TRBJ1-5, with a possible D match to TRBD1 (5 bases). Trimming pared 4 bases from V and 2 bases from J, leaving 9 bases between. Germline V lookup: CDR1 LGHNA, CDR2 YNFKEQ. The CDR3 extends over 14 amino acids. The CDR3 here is CASSPPGGNQPQHF. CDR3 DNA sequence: TGTGCCAGCAGCCCTCCGGGGGGCAATCAGCCCCAGCATTTT.

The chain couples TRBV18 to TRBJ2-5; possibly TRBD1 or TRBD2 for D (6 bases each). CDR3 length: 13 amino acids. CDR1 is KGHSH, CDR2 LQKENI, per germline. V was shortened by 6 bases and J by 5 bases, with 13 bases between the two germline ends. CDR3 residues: CASSSGGRETQYF. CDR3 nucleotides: TGTGCCAGCTCCTCCGGGGGCCGGGAGACCCAGTACTTC.

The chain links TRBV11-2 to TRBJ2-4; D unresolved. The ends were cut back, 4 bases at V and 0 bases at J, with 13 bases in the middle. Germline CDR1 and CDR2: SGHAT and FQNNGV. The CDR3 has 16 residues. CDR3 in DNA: TGTGCCAGCAGCTCCACCACGGAACTAGCCAAAAACATTCAGTACTTC. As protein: CASSSTTELAKNIQYF.

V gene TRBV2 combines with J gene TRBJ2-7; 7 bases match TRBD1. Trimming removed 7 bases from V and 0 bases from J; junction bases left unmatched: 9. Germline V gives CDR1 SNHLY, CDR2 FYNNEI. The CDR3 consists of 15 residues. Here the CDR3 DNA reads TGTGCCAGCATCGAGGGGGCCCTAAGCTCCTACGAGCAGTACTTC. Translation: CASIEGALSSYEQYF. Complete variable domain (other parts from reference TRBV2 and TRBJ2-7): EPEVTQTPSHQVTQMGQEVILRCVPISNHLYFYWYRQILGQKVEFLVSFYNNEISEKSEIFDDQFSVERPDGSNFTLKIRSTKLEDSAMYFCASIEGALSSYEQYFGPGTRLTVT.

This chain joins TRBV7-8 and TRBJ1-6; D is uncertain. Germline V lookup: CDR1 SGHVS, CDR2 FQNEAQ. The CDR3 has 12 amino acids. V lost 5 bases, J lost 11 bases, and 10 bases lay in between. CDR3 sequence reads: CASSRRGTPLHF. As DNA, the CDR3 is TGTGCCAGCAGCCGGCGGGGTACACCCCTCCACTTT.

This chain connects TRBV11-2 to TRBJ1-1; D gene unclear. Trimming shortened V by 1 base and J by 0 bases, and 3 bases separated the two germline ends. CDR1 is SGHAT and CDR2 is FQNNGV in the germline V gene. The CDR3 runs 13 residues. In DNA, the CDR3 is TGTGCCAGCAGCTTAGTCCTGAACACTGAAGCTTTCTTT. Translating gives CASSLVLNTEAFF.